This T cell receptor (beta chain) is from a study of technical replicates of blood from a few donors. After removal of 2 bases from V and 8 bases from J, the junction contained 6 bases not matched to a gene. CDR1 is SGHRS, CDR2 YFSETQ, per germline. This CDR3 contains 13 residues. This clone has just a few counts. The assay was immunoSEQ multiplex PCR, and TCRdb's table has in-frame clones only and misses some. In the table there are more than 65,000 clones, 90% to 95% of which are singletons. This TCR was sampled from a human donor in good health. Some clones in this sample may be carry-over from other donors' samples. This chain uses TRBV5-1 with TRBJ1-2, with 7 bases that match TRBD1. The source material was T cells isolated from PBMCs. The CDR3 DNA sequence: TGCGCCAGCAGCTTTGCTGACAGGGCGGGCTACACCTTC. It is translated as CASSFADRAGYTF.